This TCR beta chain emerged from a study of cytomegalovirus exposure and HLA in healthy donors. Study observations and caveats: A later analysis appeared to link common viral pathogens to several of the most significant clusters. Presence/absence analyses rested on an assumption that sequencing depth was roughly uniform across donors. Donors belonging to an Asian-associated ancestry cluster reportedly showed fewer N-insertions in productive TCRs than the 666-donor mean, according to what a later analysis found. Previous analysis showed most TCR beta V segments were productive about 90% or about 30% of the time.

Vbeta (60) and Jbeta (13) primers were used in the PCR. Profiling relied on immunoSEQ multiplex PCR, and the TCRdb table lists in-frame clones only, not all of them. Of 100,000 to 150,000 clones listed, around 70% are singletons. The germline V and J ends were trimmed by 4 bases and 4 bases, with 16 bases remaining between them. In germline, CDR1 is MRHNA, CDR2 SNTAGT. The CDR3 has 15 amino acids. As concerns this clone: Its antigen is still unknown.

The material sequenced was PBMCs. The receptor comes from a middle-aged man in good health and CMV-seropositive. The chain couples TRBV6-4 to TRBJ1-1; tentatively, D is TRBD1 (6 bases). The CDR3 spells CASSVSNRVGTEAFF. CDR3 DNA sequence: TGTGCCAGCAGTGTATCAAACAGGGTCGGCACTGAAGCTTTCTTT.